Presented here are 32 T cell receptor beta chains from one specimen sequenced in a study of glioma-infiltrating T cells after dendritic cell vaccination (dated by TCRdb to the mid-2010s). The library was made by the immunoSEQ multiplex PCR assay. The table was pulled from immuneACCESS by TCRdb, which kept in-frame rearrangements only. Such tables lose some clones; where checked, under half of the loss comes from unresolved V genes, and the rest has no known cause. This sample is represented by about 76,000 clones; over 75% of them were singletons. The leading ten clones occupy about 2.3% of the sample. The time point label corresponds to: after dendritic cell vaccination, including at tumor progression/relapse. This specimen was blood, taken after dendritic cell vaccination. These receptors were obtained from a human donor with glioblastoma.

This chain joins TRBV2 and TRBJ2-7, with D unresolved. Germline loops: CDR1 SNHLY, CDR2 FYNNEI. Trimming took off 4 bases at V and 3 bases at J, with 13 bases between the two ends. The CDR3 totals 14 residues. The CDR3: CASSVAAGRYEQYF. CDR3 DNA sequence: TGTGCCAGCAGTGTGGCGGCCGGTCGCTACGAGCAGTACTTC.

The rearrangement uses TRBV6-6 and TRBJ1-1; 8 bases are shared with TRBD1. Losses at the gene ends were 3 bases for V and 4 bases for J; bases not matched to a gene: 4. CDR3 length equals 14 residues. Germline V gives CDR1 MNHNY, CDR2 SVGAGI (reference sequence). CDR3 bases: TGTGCCAGCAGTTATTCGACAGGGGCCACTGAAGCTTTCTTT. As protein: CASSYSTGATEAFF.

The chain uses TRBV5-1 and TRBJ2-3, with D possibly matching TRBD2 (6 bases). The germline CDR1 and CDR2 sequences are SGHRS and YFSETQ. V was clipped by 7 bases and J by 0 bases, with 15 bases between them. The CDR3 runs 15 residues. The CDR3 DNA reads as TGCGCCAGCGGGCCCCGCGGGATTAGCACAGATACGCAGTATTTT. Amino acids: CASGPRGISTDTQYF.

This rearrangement joins TRBV7-2 to TRBJ1-2, with 10 bases matching TRBD1. The CDR3 is made up of 15 amino acids. Trimming at V came to 5 bases and at J to 8 bases, leaving 11 bases not matched to a gene. The germline gives CDR1 SGHTA, CDR2 FQGNSA. The CDR3 here is CASSPQAWDRGGYTF. The CDR3 nucleotides read TGTGCCAGCAGCCCCCAGGCTTGGGACAGGGGCGGCTACACCTTC.

The chain has TRBV13 and TRBJ2-7; TRBD1 matches at 9 bases. This CDR3 contains 20 residues. V lost 3 bases to trimming and J lost 2 bases; unmatched junction nucleotides: 20. In germline, CDR1 is PRHDT, CDR2 FYEKMQ (reference sequence). CDR3 residues: CASSLASPRDRDFRTYEQYF. The CDR3 nucleotides are TGTGCCAGCAGCTTGGCCTCTCCCCGGGACAGGGATTTTAGGACCTACGAGCAGTACTTC.

The gene calls are TRBV7-2 and TRBJ2-2; D may be TRBD2 (6 bases). V gave up 5 bases and J gave up 4 bases, with 14 bases separating them. The CDR3 loop spans 15 amino acids. CDR1 is SGHTA, CDR2 FQGNSA, per germline. The CDR3 region has the DNA TGTGCCAGCAGCCCGACGGGGAGGTCCACCGGGGAGCTGTTTTTT. Its translation: CASSPTGRSTGELFF.

This clone has a single count. This rearrangement joins TRBV19 to TRBJ2-4, with TRBD2 identical over 12 bases. The V and J ends lost 3 bases and 0 bases, in that order; junction bases with no gene match: 9. This CDR3 is 19 amino acids long. Germline loops: CDR1 LNHDA, CDR2 SQIVND (reference sequence). CDR3 region: CASSIRTSGTDLAKNIQYF. As DNA, the CDR3 is TGTGCCAGTAGTATCCGGACTAGCGGGACAGACCTAGCCAAAAACATTCAGTACTTC.

V usage is TRBV11-3 and J usage is TRBJ1-2, with 9 bases fitting TRBD1. Germline V lookup: CDR1 SGHNT, CDR2 YENEEA. This CDR3 spans 13 amino acids. Trimming took 5 bases from V and 8 from J; bases not matched to a gene: 6. Here the CDR3 reads CASSPGTGRGYTF. The DNA of the CDR3 is TGTGCCAGCAGCCCAGGGACAGGGCGCGGCTACACCTTC. The variable domain in full, completed from reference TRBV11-3 and TRBJ1-2, reads EAGVVQSPRYKIIEKKQPVAFWCNPISGHNTLYWYLQNLGQGPELLIRYENEEAVDDSQLPKDRFSAERLKGVDSTLKIQPAELGDSAVYLCASSPGTGRGYTFGSGTRLTVV.

In DNA form, the CDR3 reads TGTGCCTGCTGGGGCCTTAACACTGAAGCTTTCTTT. Its translation is CACWGLNTEAFF. V usage is TRBV30 and J usage is TRBJ1-1, with a weak D call TRBD1 (5 bases). The CDR3 has 12 amino acids. The germline V gene has CDR1 GTSNPN and CDR2 SVGIG (reference sequence). The germline V and J ends were trimmed by 6 bases and 2 bases, with 10 bases remaining between them.

CDR3 sequence: CASRRDRDYGYTF. The CDR3 bases are TGTGCCAGCAGGCGGGACCGAGACTATGGCTACACCTTC. This chain links TRBV5-4 with TRBJ1-2, with a possible D match to TRBD1 (5 bases). Trimming took off 5 bases at V and 3 bases at J, with 11 bases between the two ends. CDR1 and CDR2 from the germline V gene are SGHNT and YYREEE (reference sequence). CDR3 size: 13 residues.

The chain recombines TRBV30 with TRBJ2-1, with TRBD2 matching over 11 bases. Per the germline V gene, CDR1 is GTSNPN and CDR2 is SVGIG (reference sequence). The junction had 7 bases not matched to a gene; V was cut back by 2 bases and J by 7 bases. The CDR3 has 15 residues. This chain's CDR3 is CAWSPTSGTRNEQFF. In nucleotides, the CDR3 is TGTGCCTGGAGTCCGACTAGCGGGACACGAAATGAGCAGTTCTTC.

The chain combines TRBV5-6 with TRBJ2-5, with D possibly being TRBD2 (6 bases). The closer fit of TRBJ2-7 to the DNA end suggests the J call may be wrong. Germline lookup yields CDR1 SGHDT and CDR2 YYEEEE. The CDR3 is made up of 14 amino acids. In DNA, the CDR3 is TGTGCCAGCAGCTTTGGTTCGGGGGACTACGAGCAGTACTTC. Its translation is CASSFGSGDYEQYF.

This sequence joins TRBV6-5 and TRBJ1-4; 9 positions match TRBD1. The CDR3 is made up of 15 amino acids. CDR1 is MNHEY and CDR2 is SVGAGI in the germline V gene. The junction had 8 bases not matched to a gene; V was cut back by 6 bases and J by 6 bases. The CDR3 region is CASSRGTGRDEKLFF. CDR3 in DNA: TGTGCCAGCAGCCGAGGGACAGGGAGGGATGAAAAACTGTTTTTT.

The chain has TRBV11-2 and TRBJ1-2, with TRBD1 matching over 10 bases. CDR3 length equals 17 residues. Germline CDR1 SGHAT, CDR2 FQNNGV. Unmatched junction bases numbered 14, after V lost 6 bases and J lost 4 bases. This chain's CDR3 is CASRTGTGDFRIYGYTF. The CDR3 bases are TGTGCCAGCAGGACCGGGACAGGGGACTTTAGGATCTATGGCTACACCTTC.

This clone was seen a single time. The chain uses TRBV18 and TRBJ2-7; D uncertain. This CDR3 has 14 residues. Germline-derived CDR1 and CDR2 are KGHSH and LQKENI. Trimming shortened V by 6 bases and J by 2 bases, and 14 bases separated the two germline ends. This CDR3 is CASSPPSSPYEQYF. In nucleotides, the CDR3 is TGTGCCAGCTCCCCTCCATCGAGCCCCTACGAGCAGTACTTC.

The J gene is TRBJ2-1, the V gene TRBV5-1, with 7 positions matching TRBD2. The CDR3 consists of 15 residues. V lost 7 bases and J lost 0; bases outside the gene matches: 7. CDR1 and CDR2 from the germline V gene are SGHRS and YFSETQ. The CDR3 region is CASGAGRSSYNEQFF. Here the CDR3 DNA reads TGCGCCAGCGGAGCGGGACGAAGCTCCTACAATGAGCAGTTCTTC.

The chain carries TRBV5-4 and TRBJ2-3; TRBD2 aligns across 10 bases. J lost 4 bases, V lost 0 bases, and 11 bases had no gene match. The CDR3 is 18 residues long. Germline assignment: CDR1 SGHNT and CDR2 YYREEE (reference sequence). The DNA of the CDR3 is TGTGCCAGCAGCTTGGGAGGCGCTAGCGGGAGATTAGCAGATACGCAGTATTTT. The encoded protein is CASSLGGASGRLADTQYF.

This clone has just a few counts. V usage is TRBV7-9 and J usage is TRBJ2-1; 14 nucleotides agree with TRBD2. CDR3 length: 18 amino acids. CDR1 SEHNR and CDR2 FQNEAQ come from the germline V gene (reference sequence). J lost 5 bases, V lost 5 bases, and 11 bases had no gene match. The CDR3 nucleotides are TGTGCCAGCAGCCCACGGGGACTAGCGGGAGTGGCGCACAATGAGCAGTTCTTC. It is translated as CASSPRGLAGVAHNEQFF.

The chain recombines TRBV27 with TRBJ2-1; D not certain. The CDR3 totals 11 residues. Germline V gene data show CDR1 as MNHEY and CDR2 as SMNVEV (reference sequence). Trimming pared 7 bases from V and 6 bases from J, leaving 7 bases between. This CDR3 reads CASNYVNEQFF. CDR3 in DNA: TGTGCCAGCAATTATGTCAATGAGCAGTTCTTC.

This sequence joins TRBV2 and TRBJ2-7; TRBD1 aligns across 8 bases. Germline V gives CDR1 SNHLY, CDR2 FYNNEI. V shed 3 bases and J 3 bases; nucleotides not matched to a gene: 4. The CDR3 spans 14 residues. CDR3 nucleotide sequence: TGTGCCAGCAGTGACGAAACAGGGGGCTACGAGCAGTACTTC. It yields the protein CASSDETGGYEQYF.

The chain uses TRBV13 and TRBJ2-7, with D tentatively TRBD1 (6 bases). Germline V gene sequence: CDR1 PRHDT, CDR2 FYEKMQ (reference sequence). This CDR3 spans 14 amino acids. This CDR3 reads CPSGPSRGVYEQYF. CDR3 sequence (DNA): TGTCCCTCTGGCCCCAGCAGGGGAGTCTACGAGCAGTACTTC.

V and J are TRBV4-2 and TRBJ1-5, with TRBD1 as a possible D gene (5 bases). Germline assignment: CDR1 LGHNA and CDR2 YNFKEQ. This CDR3 comprises 16 residues. The V end was cut by 4 bases, the J end by 1 base, with 14 bases between. The CDR3 sequence is CASSPPGGGSNQPQHF. The CDR3 region has the DNA TGTGCCAGCAGCCCCCCCGGGGGGGGGAGCAATCAGCCCCAGCATTTT.

This clone has a single count. The V and J genes are TRBV18 and TRBJ2-2; D is possibly TRBD2 (5 bases). Trimming took off 0 bases at V and 4 bases at J, with 15 bases between the two ends. The CDR3 runs to 17 residues. The germline V gene has CDR1 KGHSH and CDR2 LQKENI. The CDR3 DNA is TGTGCCAGCTCACCACCGATGGGCGGAGGCCCCACCGGGGAGCTGTTTTTT. This translates into CASSPPMGGGPTGELFF.

This clone was observed once. This rearrangement joins TRBV14 to TRBJ2-1; the match to TRBD2 covers 14 bases. Germline values: CDR1 SGHDN, CDR2 FVKESK. The CDR3 extends over 18 amino acids. V lost 4 bases and J lost 9; bases outside the gene matches: 14. The CDR3 is CASSRDLGTSGSKGEQFF. Written as DNA, the CDR3 is TGTGCCAGCAGCCGAGACCTCGGGACTAGCGGGAGTAAGGGTGAGCAGTTCTTC.

The rearrangement uses TRBV6-5 and TRBJ1-1, with D tentatively TRBD1 (6 bases). The CDR3 extends over 14 amino acids. Deletions cut 7 bases from V and 4 bases from J, with 16 bases between. In germline, CDR1 is MNHEY, CDR2 SVGAGI. The CDR3 protein is CASTPLGATTEAFF. For the CDR3, the DNA is TGTGCCAGCACCCCCTTGGGGGCGACCACTGAAGCTTTCTTT.

In DNA form, the CDR3 reads TGCGCAGGATCCCTTGGGGCGGGACCCGGGGGTGAGCAGTTCTTC. Translation: CAGSLGAGPGGEQFF. The chain couples TRBV4-1 to TRBJ2-1; possibly TRBD2 for D (6 bases). This CDR3 is built from 15 residues. Looked up from germline, CDR1 is MGHRA and CDR2 is YSYEKL.

The genes are TRBV6-6 and TRBJ1-4, with TRBD1 matching 7 bases. Losses at the gene ends were 6 bases for V and 2 bases for J; bases not matched to a gene: 9. The length of the CDR3 is 16 residues. Germline lookup yields CDR1 MNHNY and CDR2 SVGAGI (reference sequence). The CDR3 DNA reads TGTGCCAGCAGCCCGACCCTACAGGGGACTAATGAAAAACTGTTTTTT. Residues: CASSPTLQGTNEKLFF.

The chain links TRBV27 to TRBJ1-1; D may be TRBD1 (5 bases). V lost 2 bases, J lost 5 bases, and 15 bases lay in between. Germline values: CDR1 MNHEY, CDR2 SMNVEV (reference sequence). This CDR3 is 15 amino acids long. For the CDR3, the DNA is TGTGCCAGCAGTTTAGCGTTCGGGGGAGGTACTGAAGCTTTCTTT. The encoded protein is CASSLAFGGGTEAFF.

This chain links TRBV7-3 with TRBJ2-7; 7 bases agree with TRBD2. Germline-derived CDR1 and CDR2 are SGHTA and FQGTGA. The CDR3 has 14 residues. J gave up 0 bases and V 5 bases, and 4 bases lay outside the gene matches. This chain's CDR3 is CASSPAGPSYEQYF. In nucleotides, the CDR3 is TGTGCCAGCAGCCCAGCGGGGCCCTCCTACGAGCAGTACTTC.

The chain links TRBV10-1 to TRBJ2-7; TRBD1 is a possible D gene (5 bases). From germline, CDR1 is WNHNN and CDR2 SYGVQD (reference sequence). V shed 3 bases and J shed 2 bases, with 8 bases lying between them. This CDR3 contains 13 residues. CDR3 bases: TGCGCCAGCAGTGAAGGGGATCCCTACGAGCAGTACTTC. It yields the protein CASSEGDPYEQYF.

The CDR3 region has the DNA TGTGCCAGCAGCTTAGTAGATTACTATGGCTACACCTTC. This encodes CASSLVDYYGYTF. The chain has TRBV7-9 and TRBJ1-2; unclear D gene. The germline V gene has CDR1 SEHNR and CDR2 FQNEAQ (reference sequence). The V end lost 1 base, the J end lost 3 bases, and 6 bases lay between the germline ends. The CDR3 length is 13 residues.

The chain combines TRBV29-1 with TRBJ2-2; 8 bases align to TRBD2. The length of the CDR3 is 14 residues. Trimming removed 4 bases from V and 1 base from J; junction bases left unmatched: 2. From germline, CDR1 is SQVTM and CDR2 ANQGSEA. The CDR3 sequence: CSVGSGGNTGELFF. The CDR3, as DNA: TGCAGCGTTGGGAGCGGGGGGAACACCGGGGAGCTGTTTTTT.